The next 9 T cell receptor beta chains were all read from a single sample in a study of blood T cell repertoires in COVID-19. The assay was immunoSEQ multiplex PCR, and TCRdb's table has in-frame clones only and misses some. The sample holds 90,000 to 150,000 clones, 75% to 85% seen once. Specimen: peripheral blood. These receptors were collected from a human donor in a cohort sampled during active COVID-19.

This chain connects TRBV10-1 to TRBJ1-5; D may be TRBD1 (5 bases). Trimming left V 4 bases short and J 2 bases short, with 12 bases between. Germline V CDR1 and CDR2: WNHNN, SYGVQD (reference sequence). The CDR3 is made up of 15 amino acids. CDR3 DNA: TGCGCCAGCAGTGCCCCAGGGATCGGCAATCAGCCCCAGCATTTT. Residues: CASSAPGIGNQPQHF.

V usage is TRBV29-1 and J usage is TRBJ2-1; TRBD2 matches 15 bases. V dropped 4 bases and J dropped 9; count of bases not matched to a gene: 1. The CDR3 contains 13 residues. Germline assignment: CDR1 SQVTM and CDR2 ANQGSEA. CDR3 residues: CSVGTSGGAEQFF. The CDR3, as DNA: TGCAGCGTTGGGACTAGCGGGGGGGCTGAGCAGTTCTTC.

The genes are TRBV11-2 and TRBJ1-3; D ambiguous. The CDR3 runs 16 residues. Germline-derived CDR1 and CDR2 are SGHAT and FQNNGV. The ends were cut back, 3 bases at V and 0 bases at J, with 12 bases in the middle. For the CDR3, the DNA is TGTGCCAGCAGCTTCCAGAACGGCGGCTCTGGAAACACCATATATTTT. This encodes CASSFQNGGSGNTIYF. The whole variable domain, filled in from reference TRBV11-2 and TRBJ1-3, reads EAGVAQSPRYKIIEKRQSVAFWCNPISGHATLYWYQQILGQGPKLLIQFQNNGVVDDSQLPKDRFSAERLKGVDSTLKIQPAKLEDSAVYLCASSFQNGGSGNTIYFGEGSWLTVV.

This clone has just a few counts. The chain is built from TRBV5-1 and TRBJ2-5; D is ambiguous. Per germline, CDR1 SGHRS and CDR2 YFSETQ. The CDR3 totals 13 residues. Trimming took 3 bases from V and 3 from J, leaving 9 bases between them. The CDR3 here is CASSSPPKETQYF. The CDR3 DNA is TGCGCCAGCAGCTCACCCCCTAAAGAGACCCAGTACTTC.

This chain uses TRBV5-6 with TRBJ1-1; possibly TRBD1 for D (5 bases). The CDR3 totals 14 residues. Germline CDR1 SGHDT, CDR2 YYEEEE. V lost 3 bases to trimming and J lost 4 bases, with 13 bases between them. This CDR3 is CASSSRTSLTEAFF. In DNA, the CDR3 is TGTGCCAGCAGCTCGAGGACAAGCCTCACTGAAGCTTTCTTT.

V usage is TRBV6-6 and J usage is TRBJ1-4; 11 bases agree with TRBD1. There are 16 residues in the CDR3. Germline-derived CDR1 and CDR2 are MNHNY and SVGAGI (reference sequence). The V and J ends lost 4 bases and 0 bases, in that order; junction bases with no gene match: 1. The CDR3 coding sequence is TGTGCCAGCAGTTCGGGACAGGGGGCAACTAATGAAAAACTGTTTTTT. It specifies CASSSGQGATNEKLFF.

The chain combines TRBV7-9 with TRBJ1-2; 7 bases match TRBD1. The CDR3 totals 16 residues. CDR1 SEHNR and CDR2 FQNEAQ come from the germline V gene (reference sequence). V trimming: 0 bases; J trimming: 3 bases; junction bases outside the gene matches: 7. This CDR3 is CASSLASGQSYYGYTF. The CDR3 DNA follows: TGTGCCAGCAGCTTAGCGTCGGGACAGAGCTACTATGGCTACACCTTC.

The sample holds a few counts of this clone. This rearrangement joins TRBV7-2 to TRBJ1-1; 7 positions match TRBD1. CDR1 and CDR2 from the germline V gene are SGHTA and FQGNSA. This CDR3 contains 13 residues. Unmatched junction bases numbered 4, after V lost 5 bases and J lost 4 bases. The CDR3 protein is CASSTQGGTEAFF. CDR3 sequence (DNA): TGTGCCAGCAGCACCCAGGGGGGCACTGAAGCTTTCTTT.

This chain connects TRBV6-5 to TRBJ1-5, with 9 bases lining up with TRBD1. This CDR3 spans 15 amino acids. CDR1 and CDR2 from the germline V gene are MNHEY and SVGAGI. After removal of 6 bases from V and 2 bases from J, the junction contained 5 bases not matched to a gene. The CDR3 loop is CASSRTGVGNQPQHF. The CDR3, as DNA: TGTGCCAGCAGCAGGACAGGGGTTGGCAATCAGCCCCAGCATTTT.